Each of the 24 T cell receptor beta chains below was sequenced from the same sample in a study of CD8 T cells in Susac syndrome. Reverse transcription of about 0.45 to 1 ug RNA used random hexamers. Each CDR3 protein is one row after TCRdb ran MiXCR on the immunoSEQ multiplex PCR reads. The data contain more than 200,000 distinct CDR3 sequences, 93% of them seen just once; the ten biggest clones take up 0.07% to 0.09%. Sequences were obtained from CD4+ T cells from PBMCs. Every receptor here comes from a human donor with multiple sclerosis.

V usage is TRBV20-1 and J usage is TRBJ1-1; TRBD1 is a possible D gene (6 bases). With 6 bases removed from V and 4 bases from J, the gap between germline ends came to 21 bases. Germline V lookup: CDR1 DFQATT, CDR2 SNEGSKA (reference sequence). The CDR3 totals 15 residues. The DNA of the CDR3 is TGCAGTGCGCCAACAGGGCCCCGCGGAGGCACTGAAGCTTTCTTT. Translating it yields CSAPTGPRGGTEAFF.

This chain uses TRBV18 with TRBJ2-7; 9 nucleotides agree with TRBD1. V was clipped by 2 bases and J by 5 bases; unmatched bases: 10. Germline loops: CDR1 KGHSH, CDR2 LQKENI. CDR3 length: 16 residues. The CDR3 DNA is TGTGCCAGCTCACCAGTAATCGGGACAGGGTACCACGAGCAGTACTTC. This translates into CASSPVIGTGYHEQYF.

The rearrangement uses TRBV28 and TRBJ1-2; D is uncertain. CDR1 and CDR2 (germline): MDHEN, SYDVKM. This CDR3 is built from 13 residues. Trimming stripped 8 bases from V and 2 bases from J, with 12 bases between. CDR3 DNA sequence: TGTGCCAGCCGCGGGCAGACGAACTATGGCTACACCTTC. This translates into CASRGQTNYGYTF.

The V gene is TRBV15, the J gene TRBJ2-7; D is unresolved. The CDR3 runs to 13 residues. Germline CDR1 and CDR2: LNHNV and YYDKDF (reference sequence). V lost 0 bases to trimming and J lost 3 bases, with 6 bases between them. Here the CDR3 reads CATSRDSFYEQYF. CDR3 nucleotide sequence: TGTGCCACCAGCAGAGACTCGTTCTACGAGCAGTACTTC.

The rearrangement links TRBV24-1 to TRBJ1-3; unclear D gene. V was trimmed by 6 bases and J by 1 base, leaving 6 bases between them. Germline assignment: CDR1 KGHDR and CDR2 SFDVKD. The CDR3 is 13 amino acids. The CDR3 sequence is CATSQESGNTIYF. The CDR3 bases are TGTGCCACCAGTCAAGAATCTGGAAACACCATATATTTT.

The chain uses TRBV4-1 and TRBJ1-4; D is ambiguous. Germline lookup yields CDR1 MGHRA and CDR2 YSYEKL. The CDR3 has 15 amino acids. V gave up 2 bases and J gave up 3 bases, with 10 bases separating them. CDR3 sequence: CASSQSTRANEKLFF. For the CDR3, the DNA is TGCGCCAGCAGCCAATCGACAAGGGCTAATGAAAAACTGTTTTTT.

This clonotype was counted between two and nine times. The chain couples TRBV2 to TRBJ2-7, with D maybe TRBD1 (7 bases). In germline, CDR1 is SNHLY, CDR2 FYNNEI. The length of the CDR3 is 13 residues. Between the trimmed V and J ends, which lost 5 bases and 3 bases, there was a span of 11 bases. This CDR3 reads CASSPGGSYEQYV. The CDR3 nucleotides are TGTGCCAGCAGTCCAGGGGGGAGCTACGAGCAGTACGTC.

The chain uses TRBV7-9 and TRBJ1-2; 10 bases are a match to TRBD1. V trimming: 5 bases; J trimming: 7 bases; junction bases outside the gene matches: 13. Germline V gene sequence: CDR1 SEHNR, CDR2 FQNEAQ (reference sequence). CDR3 length equals 16 residues. The CDR3 DNA follows: TGTGCCAGCAGCGCCCTGACCGGGACAGGGGCGGCTGGCTACACCTTC. This translates into CASSALTGTGAAGYTF. Using reference TRBV7-9 and TRBJ1-2 for the parts outside the CDR3, the full variable domain is DTGVSQNPRHKITKRGQNVTFRCDPISEHNRLYWYRQTLGQGPEFLTYFQNEAQLEKSRLLSDRFSAERPKGSFSTLEIQRTEQGDSAMYLCASSALTGTGAAGYTFGSGTRLTVV.

Only one count was recorded for this clonotype. The chain joins TRBV15 to TRBJ2-5; 7 nucleotides align to TRBD2. Germline V gives CDR1 LNHNV, CDR2 YYDKDF (reference sequence). This CDR3 contains 15 residues. With 0 bases clipped from V and 0 bases from J, the junction kept 1 base outside the gene matches. Written as DNA, the CDR3 is TGTGCCACCAGCAGAGATGGGACTAACCAAGAGACCCAGTACTTC. It translates to CATSRDGTNQETQYF. The full variable domain, completed using reference TRBV15 and TRBJ2-5, is DAMVIQNPRYQVTQFGKPVTLSCSQTLNHNVMYWYQQKSSQAPKLLFHYYDKDFNNEADTPDNFQSRRPNTSFCFLDIRSPGLGDTAMYLCATSRDGTNQETQYFGPGTRLLVL.

The chain recombines TRBV20-1 with TRBJ2-1; tentatively, D is TRBD2 (6 bases). Germline values: CDR1 DFQATT, CDR2 SNEGSKA (reference sequence). V lost 0 bases to trimming and J lost 9 bases, with 21 bases between them. CDR3 length equals 16 residues. CDR3 in amino acids: CSARDGGAGSVGEQFF. CDR3 coding DNA: TGCAGTGCTAGAGATGGTGGGGCGGGATCGGTGGGTGAGCAGTTCTTC.

The V and J genes are TRBV2 and TRBJ1-5, with TRBD1 identical over 7 bases. The V gene's germline CDR1 is SNHLY and CDR2 FYNNEI. CDR3 size: 13 residues. Germline trimming cut 6 bases from V and 6 bases from J; bases unmatched to any gene: 5. CDR3 coding DNA: TGTGCCAGCAGAACAGGGGCTGGTCAGCCCCAGCATTTT. It specifies CASRTGAGQPQHF. The entire variable domain, with the rest obtained from reference TRBV2 and TRBJ1-5, is as follows: EPEVTQTPSHQVTQMGQEVILRCVPISNHLYFYWYRQILGQKVEFLVSFYNNEISEKSEIFDDQFSVERPDGSNFTLKIRSTKLEDSAMYFCASRTGAGQPQHFGDGTRLSIL.

The V and J genes are TRBV5-1 and TRBJ2-7, with 10 bases that match TRBD1. With 4 bases clipped from V and 3 bases from J, the junction kept 13 bases outside the gene matches. CDR1 is SGHRS, CDR2 YFSETQ, per germline. This CDR3 has 17 amino acids. The CDR3 protein is CASSPGTGALSHYEQYF. CDR3 nucleotides: TGCGCCAGCAGCCCAGGGACAGGGGCCTTAAGTCACTACGAGCAGTACTTC.

The CDR3 region has the DNA TGTGCCATCAGTGGCCCGGACCGCACAGATACGCAGTATTTT. It specifies CAISGPDRTDTQYF. This chain connects TRBV10-3 to TRBJ2-3; D not certain. V lost 4 bases and J 1 base, leaving 9 bases between the germline ends. The CDR3 length is 14 residues. The germline CDR1 and CDR2 sequences are ENHRY and SYGVKD.

The table lists this clonotype with a few counts. The gene calls are TRBV5-1 and TRBJ2-3; 7 nucleotides line up with TRBD2. Germline V gene data show CDR1 as SGHRS and CDR2 as YFSETQ. V was pared by 4 bases and J by 2 bases, with 4 bases of the junction left unmatched. The CDR3 runs to 14 residues. The chain's CDR3 is CASSRTSATDTQYF. The CDR3 coding sequence is TGCGCCAGCAGCCGTACTAGCGCCACAGATACGCAGTATTTT.

The genes are TRBV7-8 and TRBJ2-3, with D possibly being TRBD2 (6 bases). Trimming pared 0 bases from V and 0 bases from J, leaving 7 bases between. Germline loops: CDR1 SGHVS, CDR2 FQNEAQ. The CDR3 runs to 15 residues. Here the CDR3 DNA reads TGTGCCAGCAGCTTAGCGGGGACTAGCACAGATACGCAGTATTTT. The encoded protein is CASSLAGTSTDTQYF.

This chain connects TRBV6-1 to TRBJ1-2, with unresolved D. Germline CDR1 reads MNHNS; CDR2 reads SASEGT. The CDR3 runs 12 residues. V lost 8 bases and J 7 bases, leaving 14 bases between the germline ends. The CDR3 coding sequence is TGTGCCAGCTCCCGGACCGCTGCTGGCTACACCTTC. Its translation is CASSRTAAGYTF.

The V and J genes are TRBV28 and TRBJ1-5; perhaps TRBD1 as D (6 bases). The CDR3 covers 13 residues. V lost 5 bases, J lost 9 bases, and 14 bases lay in between. Germline V gives CDR1 MDHEN, CDR2 SYDVKM. The chain's CDR3 is CASSQQGSRPQHF. The CDR3 DNA follows: TGTGCCAGCAGTCAACAGGGTTCGCGGCCCCAGCATTTT.

The rearrangement uses TRBV7-9 and TRBJ1-1; D is unclear. This CDR3 contains 11 residues. Germline CDR1 SEHNR, CDR2 FQNEAQ (reference sequence). Trimming took 8 bases from V and 3 from J, leaving 7 bases between them. The CDR3 DNA reads as TGTGCCAGCGACGGGGACACTGAAGCTTTCTTT. It encodes CASDGDTEAFF.

The CDR3 sequence is CASSLEDEQFF. In DNA, the CDR3 is TGTGCCAGCAGTTTAGAGGATGAGCAGTTCTTC. The chain joins TRBV28 to TRBJ2-1, with unresolved D. Deletions cut 2 bases from V and 8 bases from J, with 4 bases between. Germline V gene sequence: CDR1 MDHEN, CDR2 SYDVKM. The CDR3 contains 11 residues.

This chain connects TRBV7-9 to TRBJ1-2, with 9 nucleotides matching TRBD1. Germline V lookup: CDR1 SEHNR, CDR2 FQNEAQ (reference sequence). The CDR3 is 15 amino acids. V was pared by 6 bases and J by 0 bases, with 5 bases of the junction left unmatched. CDR3 DNA sequence: TGTGCCAGCAGGGGACAGGGATCTCCTAACTATGGCTACACCTTC. Residues: CASRGQGSPNYGYTF.

The V gene is TRBV6-1, the J gene TRBJ2-5; D is ambiguous. The V end was cut by 8 bases, the J end by 1 base, with 8 bases between. Germline loops: CDR1 MNHNS, CDR2 SASEGT. This CDR3 has 12 amino acids. CDR3 in amino acids: CASVQFQETQYF. CDR3 coding DNA: TGTGCCAGCGTTCAGTTCCAAGAGACCCAGTACTTC.

The chain carries TRBV3-1 and TRBJ2-5, with 11 nucleotides matching TRBD2. V dropped 5 bases and J dropped 5; count of bases not matched to a gene: 13. Germline CDR1 and CDR2: LGHDT and YNNKEL (reference sequence). This CDR3 has 17 amino acids. The DNA for the CDR3 is TGTGCCAGCAGCGTACCTCCGGCTAGCGGGGGGCGGGAGACCCAGTACTTC. Its protein product is CASSVPPASGGRETQYF.

The chain employs TRBV29-1 and TRBJ2-7; TRBD2 matches at 11 bases. Trimming cost V 7 bases and J 7 bases; bases outside gene matches: 6. CDR1 and CDR2 from the germline V gene are SQVTM and ANQGSEA. The CDR3 sequence is 12 residues long. The CDR3 nucleotides read TGCAGCGCTCGACTAGCGGGGAGGGAGCAGTACTTC. Protein sequence: CSARLAGREQYF.

CDR3 DNA sequence: TGTGCCAGCAGCCACCTATCATCGGGCAGAAGGAACACTGAAGCTTTCTTT. This translates into CASSHLSSGRRNTEAFF. The chain joins TRBV4-2 to TRBJ1-1; D gene ambiguous. CDR1 is LGHNA, CDR2 YNFKEQ, per germline. This CDR3 spans 17 amino acids. V lost 3 bases, J lost 1 base, and 18 bases lay in between.